The T cell receptor (beta chain) under discussion was sequenced for a study of cytomegalovirus exposure and HLA in healthy donors. V lost 2 bases, J lost 3 bases, and 4 bases stayed unmatched. The CDR3 is 15 amino acids. Germline assignment: CDR1 SGHTA and CDR2 FQGNSA. Researchers ran the PCR with 60 Vbeta and 13 Jbeta primers. The protocol was immunoSEQ multiplex PCR, while the TCRdb copy is restricted to in-frame clones and leaves out a portion. The profile shows 90,000 to 120,000 clones, 65% to 80% of them singletons. General study results and limits: In a later analysis, several top co-occurrence clusters appeared linked to parvovirus B19, influenza, CMV and Epstein-Barr virus. Analyzed later, most CMV-associated TCR beta chains appeared HLA-restricted. The authors later linked a missense DCLRE1C variant to TCR beta V- and J-gene trimming.

With respect to this clone: The target antigen is unknown.

The J gene is TRBJ1-5, the V gene TRBV7-2; 7 nucleotides agree with TRBD1. The source is a male donor in good health and CMV-seronegative. The sequenced sample was PBMCs. CDR3 region: CASSLIRGDNQPQHF. The CDR3 region has the DNA TGTGCCAGCAGCTTAATCAGGGGGGACAATCAGCCCCAGCATTTT.